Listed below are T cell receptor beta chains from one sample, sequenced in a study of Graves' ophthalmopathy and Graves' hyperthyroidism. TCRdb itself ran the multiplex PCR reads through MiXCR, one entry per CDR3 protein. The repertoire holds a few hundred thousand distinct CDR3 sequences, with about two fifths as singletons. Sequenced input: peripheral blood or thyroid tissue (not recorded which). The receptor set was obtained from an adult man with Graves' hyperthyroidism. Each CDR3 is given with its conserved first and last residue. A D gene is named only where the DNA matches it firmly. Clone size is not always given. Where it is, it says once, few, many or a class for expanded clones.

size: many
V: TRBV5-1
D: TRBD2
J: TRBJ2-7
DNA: TGCGCCAGCAGCTTGGGGCGACTAGCGGAAATTTACGAGCAGTACTTC
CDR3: CASSLGRLAEIYEQYF

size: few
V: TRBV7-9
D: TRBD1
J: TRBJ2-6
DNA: TGTGCCAGCAGCGTTGTTTCGGGACAGGGGAGCTCTGGGGCCAACGTCCTGACTTTC
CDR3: CASSVVSGQGSSGANVLTF

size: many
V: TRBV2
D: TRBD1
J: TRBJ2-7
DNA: TGTGCCAGCGGAGGGGACAGGTCCTACGAGCAGTACTTC
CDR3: CASGGDRSYEQYF

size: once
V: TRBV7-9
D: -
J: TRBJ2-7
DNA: TGTGCTAGTAGCGAAACAGACTACTACGAGCAGTACTTC
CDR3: CASSETDYYEQYF

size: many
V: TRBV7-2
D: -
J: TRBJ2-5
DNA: TGTGCCAGCAGCCGTTCGTTTGGTGGTGGAGGGACCCAAGAGACCCAGTACTTC
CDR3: CASSRSFGGGGTQETQYF

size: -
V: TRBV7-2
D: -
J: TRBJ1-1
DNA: TGTGCCAGCAGCTACAGACTAGCGGGATGGACTGAAGCTTTCTTT
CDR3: CASSYRLAGWTEAFF

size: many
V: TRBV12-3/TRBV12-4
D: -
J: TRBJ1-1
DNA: TGTGCCAGCAGTTTAGGTCCAGGGCCTGAAGCTTTCTTT
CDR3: CASSLGPGPEAFF

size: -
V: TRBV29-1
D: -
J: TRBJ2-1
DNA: TGCAGCGTTGAATCTGTAAGCTCCTACAATGAGCAGTTCTTC
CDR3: CSVESVSSYNEQFF

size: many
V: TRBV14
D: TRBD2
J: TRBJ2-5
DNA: TGTGCCAGCAGCACCCGCCCTAGCGGGGAACAAGAGACCCAGTACTTC
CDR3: CASSTRPSGEQETQYF

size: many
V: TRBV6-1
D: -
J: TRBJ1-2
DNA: TGTGCCAGCAGTGAAGGCCGGCAGGGGTATGGCTACACCTTC
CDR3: CASSEGRQGYGYTF

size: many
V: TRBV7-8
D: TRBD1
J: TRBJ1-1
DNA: TGTGCCAGCAGCCAGAAGACAGGGCAAGCCACTGAAGCTTTCTTT
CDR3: CASSQKTGQATEAFF

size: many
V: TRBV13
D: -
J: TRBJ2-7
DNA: TGTGCCAGCAGCCCCTATTCCTACGAGCAGTACTTC
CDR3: CASSPYSYEQYF

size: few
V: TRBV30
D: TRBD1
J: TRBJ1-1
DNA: TGTGCCTGCCCACAGGGGGATAACACTGAAGCTTTCTTT
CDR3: CACPQGDNTEAFF

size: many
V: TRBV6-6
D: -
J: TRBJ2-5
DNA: TGTGCCAGCAGTTACTTTCGTTCGGAGGAGACCCAGTACTTC
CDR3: CASSYFRSEETQYF